The entry below gives a single T cell receptor beta chain sequence along with its context. This clone was detected a few times. Its recognized antigen is unknown. Per-base qualities were not stored, and no clone one base away is much larger. The sample is drawn from a study of fetal regulatory T cell absence and autoimmunity (dated by TCRdb to between 2016 and 2019). For the wider study: The IPEX patients showed exocrine pancreas autoimmunity in the absence of clinical diabetes.

On the immunoSEQ human TCRbeta survey platform, TCRbeta CDR3 regions were amplified and barcoded with a two-step multiplex PCR. Libraries were sequenced on Illumina instruments, with IgH sequenced in parallel from the same samples. As for the authors' bioinformatics: Raw reads were filtered against IMGT V, D, J definitions and were binned using a nearest-neighbor algorithm so that PCR and sequencing errors were removed. A clone was defined by an identical nucleotide sequence, and differential abundance between tissues was tested with a Fisher exact test for each clone at a pFDR threshold of p<0.01. A minimum inclusion filter of 10 in either sample excluded clones with frequencies too low for statistical inference. The immunoSEQ Analyzer was used for pairwise clonal comparisons, and IMGT tools were used to assess gene family usage. As stored in TCRdb, this immuneACCESS dataset retains in-frame rearrangements with V and J assigned. A fraction of the clones does not appear; measured against another copy, unresolved V genes explain less than half of the discrepancy, and the remainder lacks a known reason. Clone size and the V and J calls come from that table; the DNA yielded D and trimming. This sample comprises more than 85,000 clones, around 72% of them detected only once. The top ten constitute roughly 2% of the sample.

Genomic DNA from frozen pancreas tissue was processed for repertoire sequencing. The DNeasy Blood and Tissue Kit was used to extract about 1.8-3.3 ug of genomic DNA from umbilical cord blood or frozen pancreas. From a lookup of the germline V gene, CDR1 and CDR2 are SGHDT and YYEEEE. V sheds 4 bases and J sheds 2 bases, leaving 6 bases between their ends. Spanning cysteine to phenylalanine, the CDR3 consists of 12 amino acids. The DNA shown is the 36-base CDR3, in frame from base 1. The study at large found these results: Compared with cord blood, the pancreas TCR compartment showed significant oligoclonal enrichment, and some top clones were enriched more than 90-fold. TRB gene family usage was broadly similar between cord blood and pancreas, resembling published neonatal and adult repertoires. The oligoclonal enrichment was interpreted as supporting antigen-driven autoimmunity in the pancreas before birth in IPEX syndrome.

Recombination connected TRBV5-6 to TRBJ1-2, and possibly TRBD1, on 6 matching bases. The source of this sequence is a male donor with IPEX syndrome. The sample comprised pancreas tissue. The CDR3 reads CASSTGNYGYTF. The nucleotides are TGTGCCAGCAGCACAGGGAACTATGGCTACACCTTC. Full variable domain (CDR3 extended with the reference TRBV5-6 and TRBJ1-2 proteins): DAGVTQSPTHLIKTRGQQVTLRCSPKSGHDTVSWYQQALGQGPQFIFQYYEEEERQRGNFPDRFSGHQFPNYSSELNVNALLLGDSALYLCASSTGNYGYTFGSGTRLTVV.